This T cell receptor beta chain came from a study of CD8 T cells in Susac syndrome. From blood CD8+ and CD4+ T cells, TCR beta sequences were generated. The multiple sclerosis control group was made up of treatment-naive patients with stable or active relapsing-remitting disease. It was negative isolation that provided the CD8+ and CD4+ T cells, whereas TEMRA cells were enriched by FACS. Between the trimmed V and J ends, which lost 3 bases and 3 bases, there was a span of 9 bases. Germline V gives CDR1 KGHSH, CDR2 LQKENI. CDR3 length: 13 residues. A quantity of about 0.5 to 1 ug RNA underwent reverse transcription using random hexamers. With immunoSEQ multiplex PCR, TCR beta CDR3 was amplified across 54 Vbeta and 13 Jbeta. In TCRdb, the immunoSEQ multiplex PCR reads were re-called with MiXCR into one record per CDR3 protein. The sample records 230,000 or so distinct CDR3 sequences, approximately 95% being singletons.

The sample consisted of CD4+ T cells from PBMCs. The chain employs TRBV18 and TRBJ2-7; the D gene is possibly TRBD2 (6 bases). This TCR came from a human donor with multiple sclerosis. The CDR3 loop reads CASSPNSGYEQYF. CDR3 DNA sequence: TGTGCCAGCTCACCTAATAGCGGCTACGAGCAGTACTTC.